This record concerns one T cell receptor (beta chain) sequence. In its sample, this clonotype was seen many times. What antigen it recognizes has not been identified. No base quality values were provided; no much bigger clone lies one nucleotide off. These data originate in a study of T cells in Graves' hyperthyroidism and ophthalmopathy (dated by TCRdb to about 2019). For the wider study: Peripheral blood samples were taken at initial diagnosis, before any treatment was given. To identify TCR V-J signatures that set the groups apart, the researchers used a discovery cohort of 100 patients, made up of around 40 with Graves' ophthalmopathy and about 60 with stable Graves' hyperthyroidism. Prospective prediction of ophthalmopathy was tested in an independent validation cohort of approximately 18 hyperthyroidism patients and 17 patients who later progressed to ophthalmopathy. The roughly 90 discovery patients were divided at random into training and test sets in a 7:3 ratio. In six Graves' hyperthyroidism patients, the study also compared T-cell repertoires from thyroid tissue with T-cell repertoires from blood. Following sampling, methimazole starting at 30 mg daily was given to hyperthyroidism patients, and high-dose intravenous methylprednisolone was given to ophthalmopathy patients. The paper describes TCR Vbeta CDR3 sequencing of roughly 130 peripheral blood samples, made up of around 41 ophthalmopathy patients, around 78 hyperthyroidism patients and 17 progressor patients.

General findings and caveats noted by the study authors: Sample size was not statistically predetermined, and investigators were not blinded to group allocation. A 13 V-J signature model separated ophthalmopathy from stable hyperthyroidism, with 87.88% sensitivity and 81.08% specificity in cross-validation and 80%/75% in testing. In validation, the model predicted progression to ophthalmopathy with around 71% sensitivity and less than 80% specificity, a median of around six months before onset. Most expanded thyroid clonotypes (frequency above 0.001) were also detected in blood, a finding suggesting that blood repertoires may reflect thyroid immune responses.

Trimming removed 5 bases from V and 2 bases from J, leaving 19 bases between the germline ends. The CDR3 numbers 16 residues from cysteine through phenylalanine. Only the CDR3 DNA is retained, 48 bases long and in frame from the first base. The TCR beta CDR3 regions were amplified from RNA transcripts. The TCR CDR3 was subjected to a first round of RT-PCR using the HTBI primer set and the Qiagen OneStep RT-PCR kit. Libraries were constructed in a second round of multiplex PCR, after which size selection and purification were performed. Paired-end sequencing of the libraries was performed with 100 bp reads on an Illumina HiSeq2000. On the study's bioinformatics: SOAPnuke was used to process the raw data, removing reads that contained adapters or uncalled bases, had a mean Phred below 15, or lacked an exact match to the constant primer or identifier. COPE v1.2.5 was used to merge high-quality paired reads, and clonotypes were defined as unique nucleotide sequences. Clonotypes were aligned to IMGT TRBV, TRBD and TRBJ reference segments using MiTCR v1.1. The analysis included only V-J combinations with a frequency above 0.0001, which together covered more than 99% of the repertoires. A TCS score was defined as the ratio between F50 (clonal expansion) and ExV (chaos), using BLOSUM62-based TCRdist between CDR3 peptides within each V-J. Welch's t-statistics and random forest reduced around 550 V-J features to about 13, which were used in a naive Bayes classifier (R e1071). TCRdb's own reprocessing of the public reads used fastp at Q25 and MiXCR and kept productive beta chains. A single entry per CDR3 protein holds the most common genes and DNA from its merged rows. None of the V and J calls come from the authors' own analysis; TCRdb made them. This sample lists about 690,000 distinct CDR3 sequences; around 15% were detected once. Around a sixth of the sample is in the top ten clones.

Stable Graves' hyperthyroidism was defined as no progression to ophthalmopathy during 18 months of follow-up. Hyperthyroidism patients were newly diagnosed, with disease duration under 2 months, and aged 18 to 65 years. The study excluded patients with uncontrolled infections, other autoimmune diseases, pregnancy or lactation. Diagnoses were established on the basis of clinical symptoms, serum thyroxine and TRAb, thyroid ultrasound, and orbital computed tomography. PBMCs were separated from about 10 ml of fresh peripheral blood using Ficoll-Paque density gradient centrifugation. Total RNA was extracted with Trizol reagent, and quality was checked on an Agilent 2100 Bioanalyzer.

The chain joins TRBV12-3 or TRBV12-4 to TRBJ2-7; the D gene is perhaps TRBD2, from 6 matching bases. The TCR was taken from a man aged 45 to 65 with Graves' hyperthyroidism. Input material: blood. DNA sequence: TGTGCCAGCAGTCCCCCGTCAGCGGGCAGTACCTACGAGCAGTACTTC. Translated, it gives CASSPPSAGSTYEQYF.